Below, 23 T cell receptor beta chains from the same sample are listed, as sequenced in a study of lymphopenia after photon versus proton radiotherapy. Using immunoSEQ multiplex PCR, the repertoire was profiled, and TCRdb retains in-frame clones only, with some absent. In the table there are 150,000 to 200,000 clones, more than 85% of which are singletons. The sample in question was peripheral blood, obtained from a patient treated with photon-based radiotherapy. Receptors originate from a man over 45 with gastric cancer.

The chain employs TRBV5-1 and TRBJ1-1; TRBD1 matches 7 bases. This CDR3 has 13 amino acids. Germline trimming cut 4 bases from V and 8 bases from J; bases unmatched to any gene: 8. Per germline, CDR1 SGHRS and CDR2 YFSETQ. The CDR3 sequence is CASSLATGQEAFF. CDR3 bases: TGCGCCAGCAGCCTCGCGACAGGGCAGGAAGCTTTCTTT.

This clone is a singleton in its sample. This rearrangement joins TRBV6-5 to TRBJ2-1; 8 bases fit TRBD2. V dropped 2 bases and J dropped 10; count of bases not matched to a gene: 4. The CDR3 totals 13 residues. In germline, CDR1 is MNHEY, CDR2 SVGAGI. The CDR3 reads CASSYSGSPEQFF. CDR3 nucleotides: TGTGCCAGCAGTTACAGCGGGAGCCCCGAGCAGTTCTTC.

The rearrangement uses TRBV5-4 and TRBJ2-5; TRBD1 or TRBD2 may be the D gene (5 bases each). Germline assignment: CDR1 SGHNT and CDR2 YYREEE (reference sequence). V lost 2 bases and J 3 bases, leaving 11 bases between the germline ends. CDR3 size: 14 residues. Written as DNA, the CDR3 is TGTGCCAGCAGCTTTTCCGGGACGGAAGAGACCCAGTACTTC. Translating gives CASSFSGTEETQYF.

CDR3 DNA sequence: TGCGCCAGCAGCCAAGCTGGATTAAGCAATCAGCCCCAGCATTTT. Its translation: CASSQAGLSNQPQHF. V usage is TRBV4-1 and J usage is TRBJ1-5; D is uncertain. The ends were cut back, 1 base at V and 1 base at J, with 8 bases in the middle. This CDR3 comprises 15 residues. The V gene's germline CDR1 is MGHRA and CDR2 YSYEKL.

This chain joins TRBV27 and TRBJ2-5; D may be TRBD2 (5 bases). V lost 6 bases to trimming and J lost 4 bases, with 12 bases between them. The CDR3 is 13 residues long. Germline values: CDR1 MNHEY, CDR2 SMNVEV (reference sequence). Here the CDR3 reads CASRRGSGETQYF. The CDR3 DNA follows: TGTGCCAGCAGACGGGGAAGCGGAGAGACCCAGTACTTC.

The V call is TRBV30, the J call TRBJ1-2; D is unresolved. The CDR3 length is 14 residues. V gave up 3 bases and J gave up 4 bases, with 15 bases separating them. CDR1 GTSNPN and CDR2 SVGIG come from the germline V gene (reference sequence). This CDR3 is CAWRAGTIFYGYTF. CDR3 coding DNA: TGTGCCTGGAGAGCGGGCACAATCTTCTATGGCTACACCTTC.

This clone was detected only once. The chain is built from TRBV25-1 and TRBJ2-1; D possibly corresponds to TRBD1 (6 bases). Germline V gene sequence: CDR1 MGHDK, CDR2 SYGVNS. Trimming cost V 4 bases and J 1 base, with 14 bases left between them. The CDR3 sequence is 16 residues long. This chain's CDR3 is CASSVGGAQSYNEQFF. CDR3 bases: TGTGCCAGCAGTGTTGGGGGCGCGCAATCCTACAATGAGCAGTTCTTC.

This clone was seen a handful of times. CDR3 coding DNA: TGTGCCAGCTCACCGATAGGACACCGGGACTACACCTTC. Residues: CASSPIGHRDYTF. The V and J genes are TRBV18 and TRBJ1-2, with D perhaps TRBD1 (5 bases). Trimming removed 3 bases from V and 10 bases from J, with 15 bases in between. Germline-derived CDR1 and CDR2 are KGHSH and LQKENI. The CDR3 loop spans 13 amino acids.

The chain links TRBV11-3 to TRBJ2-1; D is undetermined. The CDR3 extends over 18 amino acids. Germline CDR1 SGHNT, CDR2 YENEEA. Trimming shortened V by 1 base and J by 5 bases, and 21 bases separated the two germline ends. CDR3 protein: CASSLGLRTSSGHNEQFF. The CDR3 DNA reads TGTGCCAGCAGCTTAGGTCTGCGGACCTCCTCTGGGCACAATGAGCAGTTCTTC.

The rearrangement joins TRBV15 to TRBJ1-5; TRBD1 is a possible D gene (5 bases). V lost 0 bases and J 7 bases, leaving 13 bases between the germline ends. The CDR3 consists of 15 residues. From germline, CDR1 is LNHNV and CDR2 YYDKDF (reference sequence). DNA for the CDR3: TGTGCCACCAGCAGAGAAGCGGGGAAGGGGCAGCCCCAGCATTTT. This encodes CATSREAGKGQPQHF.

The chain combines TRBV14 with TRBJ2-3; the D is unclear. The CDR3 sequence is 13 residues long. Trimming took 2 bases from V and 6 from J, leaving 9 bases between them. Germline V CDR1 and CDR2: SGHDN, FVKESK. CDR3 sequence: CASSQNPGDTQYF. The CDR3 region has the DNA TGTGCCAGCAGCCAAAACCCCGGCGATACGCAGTATTTT.

This rearrangement joins TRBV10-3 to TRBJ1-5; 8 nucleotides line up with TRBD1. The CDR3 runs 16 residues. Germline CDR1 is ENHRY and CDR2 is SYGVKD. V dropped 9 bases and J dropped 1; count of bases not matched to a gene: 11. Here the CDR3 reads CAIGRQGARSNQPQHF. The CDR3 DNA reads TGTGCCATTGGACGCCAGGGGGCAAGGAGCAATCAGCCCCAGCATTTT.

This rearrangement joins TRBV30 to TRBJ2-2, with D unclear. Trimming took off 0 bases at V and 6 bases at J, with 8 bases between the two ends. The CDR3 is 13 amino acids. From germline, CDR1 is GTSNPN and CDR2 SVGIG (reference sequence). This chain's CDR3 is CAWSVRRAGELFF. The CDR3 bases are TGTGCCTGGAGTGTACGGAGAGCCGGGGAGCTGTTTTTT. The variable domain in full, with the rest retrieved from reference TRBV30 and TRBJ2-2, is SQTIHQWPATLVQPVGSPLSLECTVEGTSNPNLYWYRQAAGRGLQLLFYSVGIGQISSEVPQNLSASRPQDRQFILSSKKLLLSDSGFYLCAWSVRRAGELFFGEGSRLTVL.

The chain joins TRBV5-5 to TRBJ1-5, with D perhaps TRBD1 (5 bases). CDR1 is SGHKS and CDR2 is YYEKEE in the germline V gene (reference sequence). The CDR3 runs 17 residues. With 2 bases removed from V and 0 bases from J, the gap between germline ends came to 15 bases. In DNA, the CDR3 is TGTGCCAGCAGCTTTTCACGGGGCGAGGATAGCAATCAGCCCCAGCATTTT. This translates into CASSFSRGEDSNQPQHF.

CDR3 sequence (DNA): TGTGCCAGCAGCTCGGTCGGGACAGGGAGTAGGGCTGAAGCTTTCTTT. This gives the protein CASSSVGTGSRAEAFF. This chain joins TRBV5-4 and TRBJ1-1; 9 nucleotides line up with TRBD1. The CDR3 contains 16 residues. The V segment lost 3 bases and the J segment 6 bases; nucleotides outside the gene matches: 12. Per germline, CDR1 SGHNT and CDR2 YYREEE (reference sequence). Looking up the rest from reference TRBV5-4 and TRBJ1-1 gives the full variable domain: ETGVTQSPTHLIKTRGQQVTLRCSSQSGHNTVSWYQQALGQGPQFIFQYYREEENGRGNFPPRFSGLQFPNYSSELNVNALELDDSALYLCASSSVGTGSRAEAFFGQGTRLTVV.

In DNA, the CDR3 is TGTGCCAGCAGCTTAGACTCGGACAGGGACACCGGGGAGCTGTTTTTT. Amino acids: CASSLDSDRDTGELFF. The chain has TRBV11-2 and TRBJ2-2, with 8 nucleotides matching TRBD1. The CDR3 covers 16 residues. J was trimmed by 3 bases and V by 0 bases; bases with no gene match: 3. Germline V gene sequence: CDR1 SGHAT, CDR2 FQNNGV.

This clone occurred once. The V gene is TRBV2, the J gene TRBJ1-5; D not certain. This CDR3 contains 13 residues. V lost 4 bases, J lost 5 bases, and 9 bases lay in between. Germline V gene sequence: CDR1 SNHLY, CDR2 FYNNEI. This CDR3 is CASSGRNDQPQHF. The CDR3 DNA reads TGTGCCAGCAGTGGACGGAACGATCAGCCCCAGCATTTT.

The chain carries TRBV7-6 and TRBJ2-1; 14 nucleotides align to TRBD2. V shed 4 bases and J 8 bases; nucleotides not matched to a gene: 1. Looked up from germline, CDR1 is SGHVS and CDR2 is FNYEAQ. This CDR3 has 14 amino acids. The CDR3 DNA reads as TGTGCCAGCAGCTCGGGACTAGCGGGAGATGAGCAGTTCTTC. This sequence encodes CASSSGLAGDEQFF.

This clone was detected a few times. The gene calls are TRBV2 and TRBJ1-2; D gene unclear. Germline V CDR1 and CDR2: SNHLY, FYNNEI. This CDR3 has 13 residues. V dropped 1 base and J dropped 12 bases, with 15 bases sitting between them. As DNA, the CDR3 is TGTGCCAGCAGTGAAGGGACGCCCGCCGCGGACACCTTC. Amino acid sequence: CASSEGTPAADTF.

This sequence joins TRBV27 and TRBJ2-1; D may be TRBD1 (5 bases). V was clipped by 2 bases and J by 5 bases, with 13 bases between them. CDR1 MNHEY and CDR2 SMNVEV come from the germline V gene (reference sequence). The CDR3 spans 15 residues. The CDR3 sequence is CASSLGAGLNNEQFF. The CDR3 bases are TGTGCCAGCAGTTTAGGGGCAGGGCTTAACAATGAGCAGTTCTTC.

This clone occurred many times. The rearrangement links TRBV27 to TRBJ2-7, with 7 bases lining up with TRBD2. CDR3 size: 15 residues. Germline-derived CDR1 and CDR2 are MNHEY and SMNVEV (reference sequence). Trimming at V came to 5 bases and at J to 6 bases, leaving 13 bases not matched to a gene. The CDR3 reads CASSPRLAPGSEQYF. The CDR3 DNA reads TGTGCCAGCAGTCCAAGACTAGCCCCAGGGTCCGAGCAGTACTTC.

This chain uses TRBV11-1 with TRBJ2-7; unclear D gene. Germline CDR1 is SGHAT and CDR2 is FQDESV (reference sequence). V was pared by 1 base and J by 4 bases, with 2 bases between. The CDR3 has 11 residues. The CDR3 DNA reads TGTGCCAGCAGCTTAGAGTACGAGCAGTACTTC. Translation: CASSLEYEQYF.

The chain couples TRBV4-1 to TRBJ2-3; a possible D gene is TRBD2 (6 bases). Germline V gives CDR1 MGHRA, CDR2 YSYEKL. The CDR3 has 14 amino acids. V lost 0 bases and J 5 bases, leaving 9 bases between the germline ends. The CDR3 loop is CASSQENGRDTQYF. The CDR3 DNA is TGCGCCAGCAGCCAAGAGAACGGGAGAGATACGCAGTATTTT.